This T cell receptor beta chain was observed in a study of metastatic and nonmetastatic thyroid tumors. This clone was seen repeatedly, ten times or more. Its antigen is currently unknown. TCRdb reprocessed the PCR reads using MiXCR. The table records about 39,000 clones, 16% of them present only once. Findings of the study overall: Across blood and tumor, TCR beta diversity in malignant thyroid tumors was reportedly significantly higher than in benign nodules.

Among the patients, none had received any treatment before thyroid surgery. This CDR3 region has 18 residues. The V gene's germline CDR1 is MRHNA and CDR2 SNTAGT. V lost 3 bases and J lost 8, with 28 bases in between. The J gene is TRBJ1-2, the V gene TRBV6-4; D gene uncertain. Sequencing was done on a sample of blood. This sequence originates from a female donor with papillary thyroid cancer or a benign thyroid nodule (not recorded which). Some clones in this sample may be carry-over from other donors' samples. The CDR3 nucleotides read TGTGCCAGCAGTGAGCAACTACTGATGAACGACGATGGCTTGGGCTACACCTTC. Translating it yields CASSEQLLMNDDGLGYTF.